This passage covers 10 T cell receptor beta chains from one sample sequenced in a study of response to subunit inactivated influenza vaccine. TCRdb recomputed calls from the RT-PCR reads with MiXCR, one row per CDR3 protein. The sample consists of 700,000 to 900,000 distinct CDR3 sequences, around 20% of them appearing once. This specimen was PBMCs from blood, taken 4 to 6 days after vaccination. The source is a man in his fifties who received an inactivated influenza vaccine.

This clonotype was picked up a small number of times. The chain recombines TRBV2 with TRBJ1-4; D unclear. V was trimmed by 4 bases and J by 8 bases, leaving 5 bases between them. This CDR3 is 11 amino acids long. CDR1 is SNHLY, CDR2 FYNNEI, per germline. The CDR3 DNA is TGTGCCAGCAGTGGGGTGGAAAAACTGTTTTTT. Its protein is CASSGVEKLFF.

Ten or more counts support this clonotype. The CDR3 DNA is TGCAGCGTTGTACGGAATGAGCAGTTCTTC. Its protein is CSVVRNEQFF. V gene TRBV29-1 combines with J gene TRBJ2-1; D is ambiguous. This CDR3 is 10 amino acids long. V was shortened by 4 bases and J by 7 bases, with 5 bases between the two germline ends. The germline gives CDR1 SQVTM, CDR2 ANQGSEA.

The rearrangement links TRBV20-1 to TRBJ2-3; 10 bases align to TRBD1. CDR3 length: 17 residues. The germline V gene has CDR1 DFQATT and CDR2 SNEGSKA (reference sequence). V lost 0 bases to trimming and J lost 5 bases; unmatched junction nucleotides: 11. In DNA form, the CDR3 reads TGCAGTGCTAGAGACACCCGGACAGGGGGTAGGAGAGATACGCAGTATTTT. This gives the protein CSARDTRTGGRRDTQYF.

This clonotype was seen repeatedly, ten times or more. V usage is TRBV12-3 or TRBV12-4 and J usage is TRBJ1-5; D is undetermined. Trimming removed 2 bases from V and 6 bases from J, with 5 bases in between. The CDR3 has 12 amino acids. The CDR3 DNA reads TGTGCCAGCAGTTTATCTCGTCAGCCCCAGCATTTT. Translating gives CASSLSRQPQHF.

The V call is TRBV6-1, the J call TRBJ2-5; 10 nucleotides line up with TRBD2. CDR3 length: 13 residues. J lost 3 bases, V lost 8 bases, and 3 bases had no gene match. CDR1 is MNHNS and CDR2 is SASEGT in the germline V gene. The CDR3: CASRTSGEETQYF. Here the CDR3 DNA reads TGTGCCAGCCGAACTAGCGGGGAAGAGACCCAGTACTTC.

The chain employs TRBV10-1 and TRBJ2-5, with D perhaps matching TRBD1 (6 bases). CDR3 length: 15 amino acids. Germline V gene sequence: CDR1 WNHNN, CDR2 SYGVQD (reference sequence). V was cut by 3 bases and J by 0 bases, with 11 bases left in between. CDR3: CASSDRTGYQETQYF. In DNA form, the CDR3 reads TGCGCCAGCAGTGATAGAACAGGGTACCAAGAGACCCAGTACTTC.

This clonotype was detected only a few times. The V and J genes are TRBV10-3 and TRBJ2-1; 7 nucleotides match TRBD1. After removal of 6 bases from V and 5 bases from J, the junction contained 4 bases not matched to a gene. CDR3 size: 13 residues. Germline CDR1 ENHRY, CDR2 SYGVKD. As DNA, the CDR3 is TGTGCCATCAGGGAAGACAGGGACAATGAGCAGTTCTTC. It encodes CAIREDRDNEQFF.

The gene calls are TRBV6-2 or TRBV6-3 and TRBJ2-5; 8 bases agree with TRBD2. The germline V gene has CDR1 MNHEY and CDR2 SVGEGT. Trimming took 2 bases from V and 2 from J; bases not matched to a gene: 10. This CDR3 spans 17 amino acids. CDR3 sequence: CASSYTSGGRLQETQYF. In DNA form, the CDR3 reads TGTGCCAGCAGTTACACCAGCGGGGGAAGACTTCAAGAGACCCAGTACTTC.

This chain uses TRBV2 with TRBJ1-5; the match to TRBD1 covers 8 bases. Losses at the gene ends were 0 bases for V and 5 bases for J; bases not matched to a gene: 0. Germline V gene data show CDR1 as SNHLY and CDR2 as FYNNEI. The CDR3 runs to 14 residues. The CDR3 is CASSEATGDQPQHF. CDR3 nucleotide sequence: TGTGCCAGCAGTGAAGCGACAGGGGATCAGCCCCAGCATTTT.

V usage is TRBV11-2 and J usage is TRBJ2-4; a weak D match, TRBD1 (6 bases). This CDR3 is built from 16 residues. Per the germline V gene, CDR1 is SGHAT and CDR2 is FQNNGV. Trimming cost V 4 bases and J 0 bases, with 13 bases left between them. In DNA form, the CDR3 reads TGTGCCAGCAGCTCCGGACAGCCCTTAGCCAAAAACATTCAGTACTTC. Its protein product is CASSSGQPLAKNIQYF.